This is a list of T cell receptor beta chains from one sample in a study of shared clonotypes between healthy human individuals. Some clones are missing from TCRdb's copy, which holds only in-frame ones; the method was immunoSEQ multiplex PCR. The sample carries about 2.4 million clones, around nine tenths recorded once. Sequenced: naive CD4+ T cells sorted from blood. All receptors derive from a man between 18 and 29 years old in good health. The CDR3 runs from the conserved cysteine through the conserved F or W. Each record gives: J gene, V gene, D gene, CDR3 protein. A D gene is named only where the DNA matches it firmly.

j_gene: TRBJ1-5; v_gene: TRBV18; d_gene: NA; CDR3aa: CASSLDSSNQPQHF
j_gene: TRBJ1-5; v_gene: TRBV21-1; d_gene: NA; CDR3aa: CASSFGTGDDQPQHF
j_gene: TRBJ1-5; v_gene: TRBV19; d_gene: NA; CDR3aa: CASTGFSSNQPQHF
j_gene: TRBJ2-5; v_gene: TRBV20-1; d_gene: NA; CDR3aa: CSAREPETQYF
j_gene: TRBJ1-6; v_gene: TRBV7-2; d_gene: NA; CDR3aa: CASSLVGSPLHF
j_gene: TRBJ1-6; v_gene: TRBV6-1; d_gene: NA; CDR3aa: CASSLGQIYNSPLHF
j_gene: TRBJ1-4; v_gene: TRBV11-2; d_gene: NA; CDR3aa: CASSVGTKNEKLFF
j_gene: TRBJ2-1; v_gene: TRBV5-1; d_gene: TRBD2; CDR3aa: CASSLEGLANEQFF
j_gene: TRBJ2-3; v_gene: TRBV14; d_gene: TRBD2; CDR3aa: CASSQDLGLASVTQYF
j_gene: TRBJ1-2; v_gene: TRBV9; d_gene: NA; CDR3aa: CASSPLHQQAYGYTF